This TCR beta chain was sequenced during a study of blood T cell repertoires in COVID-19. Study background: Specimens from acute and convalescent COVID-19 originated in the United States, Italy and Spain.

In the source study's methods: Estimates of nucleated cell counts were drawn from the amplification of reference gene primers. Sequencing was performed with immunoSEQ multiplex PCR; in TCRdb, only in-frame clones are kept and a portion is missing. Clonal size and the V and J genes are those of that table, whereas D and trimming came from the DNA. The sample holds fewer than 150,000 clones; about 90% are singletons and the top ten take 9.5% to 12%. The CDR3 spans 15 residues. From germline, CDR1 is MNHNY and CDR2 SVGAGI (reference sequence). V shed 0 bases and J shed 0 bases, with 6 bases lying between them.

V is TRBV6-6 and J is TRBJ1-3; perhaps TRBD1 as D (6 bases). Sequencing was performed on peripheral blood. The source is a woman at least 80 years old with acute or convalescent COVID-19. In nucleotides, the CDR3 is TGTGCCAGCAGTTACTCAGGGGGCTCTGGAAACACCATATATTTT. It yields the protein CASSYSGGSGNTIYF.